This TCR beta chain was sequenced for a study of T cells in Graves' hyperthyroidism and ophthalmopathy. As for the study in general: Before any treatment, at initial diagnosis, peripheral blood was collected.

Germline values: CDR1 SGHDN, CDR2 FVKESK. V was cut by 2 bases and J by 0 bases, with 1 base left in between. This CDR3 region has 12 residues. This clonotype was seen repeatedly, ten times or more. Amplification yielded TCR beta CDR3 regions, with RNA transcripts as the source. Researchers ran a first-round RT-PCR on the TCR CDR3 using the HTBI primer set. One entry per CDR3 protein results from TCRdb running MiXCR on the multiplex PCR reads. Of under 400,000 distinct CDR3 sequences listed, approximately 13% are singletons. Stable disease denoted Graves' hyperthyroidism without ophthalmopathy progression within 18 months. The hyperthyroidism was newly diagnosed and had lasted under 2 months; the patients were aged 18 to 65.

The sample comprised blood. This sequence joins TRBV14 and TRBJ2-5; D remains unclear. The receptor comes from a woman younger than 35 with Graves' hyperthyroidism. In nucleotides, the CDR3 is TGTGCCAGCAGCCAACACCAAGAGACCCAGTACTTC. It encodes CASSQHQETQYF.